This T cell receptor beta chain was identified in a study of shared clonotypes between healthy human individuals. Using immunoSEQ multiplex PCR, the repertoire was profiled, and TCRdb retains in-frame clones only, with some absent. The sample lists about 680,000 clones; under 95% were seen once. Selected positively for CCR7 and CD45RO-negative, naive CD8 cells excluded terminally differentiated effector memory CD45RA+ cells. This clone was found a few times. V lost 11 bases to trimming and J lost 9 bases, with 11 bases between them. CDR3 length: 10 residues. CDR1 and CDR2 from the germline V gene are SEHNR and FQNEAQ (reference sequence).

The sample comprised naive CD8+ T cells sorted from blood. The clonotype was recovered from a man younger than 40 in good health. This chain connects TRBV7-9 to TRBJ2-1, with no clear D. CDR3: CAVHRREQFF. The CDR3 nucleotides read TGTGCCGTGCACCGTCGTGAGCAGTTCTTC.